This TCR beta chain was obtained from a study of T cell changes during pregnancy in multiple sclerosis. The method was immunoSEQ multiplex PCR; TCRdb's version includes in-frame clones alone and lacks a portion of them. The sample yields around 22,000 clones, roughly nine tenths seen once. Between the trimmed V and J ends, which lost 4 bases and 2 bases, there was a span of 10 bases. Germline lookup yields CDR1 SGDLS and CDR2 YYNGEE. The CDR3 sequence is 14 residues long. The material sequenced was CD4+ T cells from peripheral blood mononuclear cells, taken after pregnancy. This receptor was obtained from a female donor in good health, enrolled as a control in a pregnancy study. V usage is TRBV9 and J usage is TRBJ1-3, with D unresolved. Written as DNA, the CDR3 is TGTGCCAGCAGCACCTCGTCTACTGGAAACACCATATATTTT. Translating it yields CASSTSSTGNTIYF.